The T cell receptor (beta chain) under discussion was sequenced for a study of regulatory and conventional T cells in RAG deficiency. Conventional CD4+ T cells were sorted from blood as CD25-low CD127-high cells. V was clipped by 4 bases and J by 3 bases; unmatched bases: 3. This CDR3 region has 15 residues. The germline V gene has CDR1 LNHDA and CDR2 SQIVND (reference sequence). In the case of this clone: As yet, its antigen is unknown.

Study outcomes and limitations: These Omenn syndrome Treg sorts may hold peripherally activated cells instead. Omenn patients showed >80% Treg-Tconv overlap and shorter CDR3 lengths. RAG-deficient patients showed markedly lower Shannon entropy and higher Simpson indices than control T-cell subsets. Treg unique TCR beta sequences were 80 to 100-fold fewer in Omenn syndrome and CID/AS patients than controls.

TCRdb keeps only in-frame clones here, not all; method: immunoSEQ multiplex PCR. The sample holds 20,000 to 25,000 clones, around 95% seen once. The data also belong to a second study, concerning regulatory T cells. Per that paper: The primer mix had 52 TRBV and 13 TRBJ primers.

The clonotype comes from a human donor in good health. The chain is built from TRBV19 and TRBJ1-5; 10 bases align to TRBD1. Material: CD25- CD4+ T cells sorted from blood. The CDR3 DNA reads TGTGCCAGTAGTAGGGACAGGGGTTACAATCAGCCCCAGCATTTT. Protein: CASSRDRGYNQPQHF.